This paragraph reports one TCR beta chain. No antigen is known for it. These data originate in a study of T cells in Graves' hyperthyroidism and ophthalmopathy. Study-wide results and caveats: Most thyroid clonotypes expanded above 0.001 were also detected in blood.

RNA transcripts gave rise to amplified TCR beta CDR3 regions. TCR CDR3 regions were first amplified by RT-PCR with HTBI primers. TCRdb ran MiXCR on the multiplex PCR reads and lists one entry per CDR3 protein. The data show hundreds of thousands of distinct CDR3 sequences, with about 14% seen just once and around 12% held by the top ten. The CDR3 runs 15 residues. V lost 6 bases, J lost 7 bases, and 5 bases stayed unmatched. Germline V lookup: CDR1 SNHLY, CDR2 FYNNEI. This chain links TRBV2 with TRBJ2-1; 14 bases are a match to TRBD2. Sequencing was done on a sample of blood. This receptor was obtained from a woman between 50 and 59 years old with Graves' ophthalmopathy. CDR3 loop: CASRPGLAGANEQFF. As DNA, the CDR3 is TGTGCCAGCAGGCCGGGACTAGCGGGAGCGAATGAGCAGTTCTTC.